The 26 T cell receptor beta chains below all came from one sample that was sequenced in a study of regulatory T cells in long-lasting Graves disease. TCR beta libraries were built with iRepertoire HTBI primers and Arm-PCR of CDR3 regions. TCRdb re-derived calls from the multiplex PCR reads in MiXCR, one entry per CDR3 protein. This table holds some 280,000 distinct CDR3 sequences, roughly 21% found once. Time point described: persistent/refractory GD, antithyroid drugs over 5 years with positive TRAb. The TCR library used RNA extracted from PBMCs. This sample comprised peripheral blood mononuclear cells (PBMCs), obtained when the disease was refractory, from a patient treated with antithyroid drugs. Every receptor here comes from a female donor with Graves disease.

This clonotype was recorded at least ten times. This chain uses TRBV10-3 with TRBJ2-5; D ambiguous. V was clipped by 0 bases and J by 5 bases, with 7 bases between them. In germline, CDR1 is ENHRY, CDR2 SYGVKD. The CDR3 totals 13 residues. CDR3 loop: CAISESTAETQYF. In nucleotides, the CDR3 is TGTGCCATCAGTGAGTCGACTGCCGAGACCCAGTACTTC.

This clonotype has only one observation. The gene calls are TRBV19 and TRBJ2-7; D is ambiguous. CDR1 is LNHDA, CDR2 SQIVND, per germline (reference sequence). The CDR3 extends over 15 amino acids. Trimming stripped 7 bases from V and 0 bases from J, with 16 bases between. The CDR3 loop is CASTPGPSYSYEQYF. The CDR3 DNA is TGTGCCAGTACCCCCGGGCCCTCATACTCCTACGAGCAGTACTTC.

The V call is TRBV7-2, the J call TRBJ2-5; weak D call: TRBD1 (6 bases). Trimming cost V 2 bases and J 5 bases, with 12 bases left between them. CDR1 SGHTA and CDR2 FQGNSA come from the germline V gene. The CDR3 is 14 residues long. Here the CDR3 DNA reads TGTGCCAGCAGCTTACAGGGGTTGTTGGAGACCCAGTACTTC. It is translated as CASSLQGLLETQYF.

Many counts were recorded for this clonotype. Germline is not matched at one junction end, which may reflect a read error. The V call is TRBV27, the J call TRBJ2-7; D might be TRBD1 or TRBD2, each matching 5 bases. This CDR3 comprises 16 residues. CDR1 and CDR2 (germline): MNHEY, SMNVEV (reference sequence). DNA of the CDR3: TGTGCCAGCAGTGTATCCGCTTTCGGGGCTACCTACGAGCAGTACTTC. Amino acid sequence: CASSVSAFGATYEQYF.

Details on this clonotype: This may come from a read error, since a much larger clone is one base off. The rearrangement uses TRBV6-4 and TRBJ2-2; 7 bases line up with TRBD1. Germline CDR1 MRHNA, CDR2 SNTAGT. The CDR3 is made up of 19 amino acids. The CDR3 nucleotides read TGTGCCAGCAGTGAATTCACCCCAACGACAGGGATTTGGACCGGGAAGCTGTTTTTT. Protein product: CASSEFTPTTGIWTGKLFF.

This clonotype occurred a few times. The chain recombines TRBV6-5 with TRBJ2-2; D is undetermined. The CDR3 has 14 residues. Germline assignment: CDR1 MNHEY and CDR2 SVGAGI. V lost 4 bases and J 3 bases, leaving 9 bases between the germline ends. CDR3 DNA sequence: TGTGCCAGCAGTTCTGGAACCTACACCGGGGAGCTGTTTTTT. Translating gives CASSSGTYTGELFF.

The chain links TRBV25-1 to TRBJ1-2, with TRBD1 identical over 11 bases. V lost 4 bases, J lost 4 bases, and 2 bases stayed unmatched. Germline CDR1 MGHDK, CDR2 SYGVNS. This CDR3 is built from 14 residues. CDR3 region: CASSGTGGFYGYTF. Here the CDR3 DNA reads TGTGCCAGCAGTGGGACAGGGGGCTTCTATGGCTACACCTTC.

This chain connects TRBV29-1 to TRBJ2-7, with TRBD1 identical over 8 bases. The CDR3 is 14 amino acids. Germline loops: CDR1 SQVTM, CDR2 ANQGSEA. J gave up 3 bases and V 4 bases, and 8 bases lay outside the gene matches. The CDR3 is CSVAFAGGGYEQYF. Here the CDR3 DNA reads TGCAGCGTTGCGTTTGCAGGGGGCGGCTACGAGCAGTACTTC.

The V call is TRBV3-1, the J call TRBJ2-2; D is perhaps TRBD1 (6 bases). The CDR3 covers 16 residues. Trimming removed 1 base at V and 4 bases at J, with 13 bases between. Germline V CDR1 and CDR2: LGHDT, YNNKEL (reference sequence). The CDR3 spells CASSQVGGWSTGELFF. CDR3 sequence (DNA): TGTGCCAGCAGCCAAGTTGGGGGCTGGTCCACCGGGGAGCTGTTTTTT. Using reference TRBV3-1 and TRBJ2-2 for the parts outside the CDR3, the full variable domain is DTAVSQTPKYLVTQMGNDKSIKCEQNLGHDTMYWYKQDSKKFLKIMFSYNNKELIINETVPNRFSPKSPDKAHLNLHINSLELGDSAVYFCASSQVGGWSTGELFFGEGSRLTVL.

The sample holds one count of this clonotype. The V and J genes are TRBV19 and TRBJ1-1; no firm D call. From germline, CDR1 is LNHDA and CDR2 SQIVND (reference sequence). The CDR3 loop spans 14 amino acids. V dropped 5 bases and J dropped 0 bases, with 10 bases sitting between them. This CDR3 is CASSLSGLNTEAFF. The CDR3 DNA sequence: TGTGCCAGTAGTCTTTCGGGATTGAACACTGAAGCTTTCTTT.

A few counts support this clonotype. The rearrangement joins TRBV7-2 to TRBJ2-1, with 7 bases that match TRBD2. The CDR3 consists of 15 residues. Germline CDR1 is SGHTA and CDR2 is FQGNSA. The junction had 8 bases not matched to a gene; V was cut back by 1 base and J by 8 bases. As DNA, the CDR3 is TGTGCCAGCAGCTTAGAGGCGGGAGTAGGTGATGAGCAGTTCTTC. As protein: CASSLEAGVGDEQFF.

The V and J genes are TRBV7-2 and TRBJ2-1; the match to TRBD2 covers 7 bases. The trim removed 5 bases at V and 5 bases at J, leaving 15 bases unmatched. This CDR3 comprises 17 residues. Germline lookup yields CDR1 SGHTA and CDR2 FQGNSA. The CDR3 region is CASSPGLEWGRDNEQFF. In DNA, the CDR3 is TGTGCCAGCAGCCCCGGACTAGAGTGGGGTCGGGACAATGAGCAGTTCTTC.

Turning to this clonotype: A much larger clone is a single base away; this may be a read error. It is likely a read error, because the conserved phenylalanine at the end of the CDR3 is missing. V usage is TRBV2 and J usage is TRBJ2-5, with D possibly being TRBD2 (5 bases). The germline V and J ends were trimmed by 5 bases and 3 bases, with 13 bases remaining between them. The germline CDR1 and CDR2 sequences are SNHLY and FYNNEI. CDR3 length equals 14 residues. The CDR3 spells CASSRTAEEETQYL. As DNA, the CDR3 is TGTGCCAGCAGTCGGACGGCGGAGGAAGAGACCCAGTACCTC.

Many counts were recorded for this clonotype. The chain uses TRBV6-1 and TRBJ1-1; a possible D gene is TRBD1 (5 bases). In germline, CDR1 is MNHNS, CDR2 SASEGT. Trimming left V 7 bases short and J 4 bases short, with 13 bases between. CDR3 size: 13 residues. For the CDR3, the DNA is TGTGCCAGCAAGGAAGGGACGGGCACTGAAGCTTTCTTT. As protein: CASKEGTGTEAFF.

This clonotype was observed a handful of times. V gene TRBV5-1 combines with J gene TRBJ2-1; D tentatively fits TRBD1 or TRBD2 (5 bases each). Trimming shortened V by 0 bases and J by 9 bases, and 10 bases separated the two germline ends. Germline V gene sequence: CDR1 SGHRS, CDR2 YFSETQ. The CDR3 runs to 13 residues. The CDR3 DNA follows: TGCGCCAGCAGCTTGGCGAGGGACGCTGAGCAGTTCTTC. Translation gives CASSLARDAEQFF.

This clonotype was counted a single time. The rearrangement links TRBV7-8 to TRBJ1-5; 7 bases fit TRBD1. CDR3 length: 15 residues. J was trimmed by 7 bases and V by 4 bases; bases with no gene match: 10. Germline V gene data show CDR1 as SGHVS and CDR2 as FQNEAQ. Written as DNA, the CDR3 is TGTGCCAGCAGCTCGCGACAGGGCTTGGGGCAGCCCCAGCATTTT. It specifies CASSSRQGLGQPQHF.

This clonotype was counted ten times or more. The rearrangement uses TRBV6-1 and TRBJ2-5; D unclear. Between the trimmed V and J ends, which lost 4 bases and 4 bases, there was a span of 16 bases. Germline-derived CDR1 and CDR2 are MNHNS and SASEGT. The CDR3 covers 15 residues. CDR3 residues: CASSVADLKRETQYF. CDR3 nucleotide sequence: TGTGCCAGCAGTGTCGCGGACCTCAAACGAGAGACCCAGTACTTC.

This clonotype was detected a few times. The chain couples TRBV14 to TRBJ2-4; no firm D call. V lost 1 base, J lost 7 bases, and 8 bases lay in between. CDR1 is SGHDN, CDR2 FVKESK, per germline. The CDR3 is 13 amino acids. Written as DNA, the CDR3 is TGTGCCAGCAGCCAAGTGAAGTCGAACATTCAGTACTTC. This codes for CASSQVKSNIQYF.

The chain uses TRBV4-2 and TRBJ2-7; no definite D call. The CDR3 length is 15 residues. Per germline, CDR1 LGHNA and CDR2 YNFKEQ. The ends were cut back, 1 base at V and 1 base at J, with 11 bases in the middle. The DNA for the CDR3 is TGTGCCAGCAGCCAAGGACTCTCTATATCCTACGAGCAGTACTTC. It encodes CASSQGLSISYEQYF.

V usage is TRBV19 and J usage is TRBJ1-1; D is unresolved. Deletions cut 5 bases from V and 4 bases from J, with 20 bases between. Germline V gene lookup returns CDR1 LNHDA and CDR2 SQIVND (reference sequence). This CDR3 has 16 amino acids. The CDR3 region has the DNA TGTGCCAGTAGTGCCTCCTCCGGGAGTATGTTCACTGAAGCTTTCTTT. Translation gives CASSASSGSMFTEAFF.

This chain links TRBV6-1 with TRBJ1-2, with TRBD1 matching over 7 bases. CDR3 length equals 12 residues. The junction had 2 bases not matched to a gene; V was cut back by 6 bases and J by 4 bases. Germline V lookup: CDR1 MNHNS, CDR2 SASEGT. In DNA form, the CDR3 reads TGTGCCAGCAGCAGGGGGTCCTATGGCTACACCTTC. Its translation is CASSRGSYGYTF.

In this sample, this clonotype turned up many times. The V and J genes are TRBV2 and TRBJ2-2; 8 positions match TRBD2. The CDR3 is 14 residues long. V shed 7 bases and J 7 bases; nucleotides not matched to a gene: 8. Germline CDR1 reads SNHLY; CDR2 reads FYNNEI. The CDR3 DNA sequence: TGTGCCAGCACCGGACTAGCTGGGAACGGGGAGCTGTTTTTT. The encoded protein is CASTGLAGNGELFF.

In its sample, this clonotype was seen many times. The chain joins TRBV11-2 to TRBJ1-1; D gene uncertain. V lost 1 base, J lost 5 bases, and 11 bases lay in between. In germline, CDR1 is SGHAT, CDR2 FQNNGV. The CDR3 runs 14 residues. As DNA, the CDR3 is TGTGCCAGCAGCTTAGTAACGGATGGGACTGAAGCTTTCTTT. Protein product: CASSLVTDGTEAFF. Together with reference TRBV11-2 and TRBJ1-1, the CDR3 gives the full variable domain: EAGVAQSPRYKIIEKRQSVAFWCNPISGHATLYWYQQILGQGPKLLIQFQNNGVVDDSQLPKDRFSAERLKGVDSTLKIQPAKLEDSAVYLCASSLVTDGTEAFFGQGTRLTVV.

The CDR3 nucleotides are TGTGCCAGTAGTCGACAGACCTCGCCGAACACTGAAGCTTTCTTT. Residues: CASSRQTSPNTEAFF. This chain links TRBV19 with TRBJ1-1, with D perhaps matching TRBD1 (5 bases). Looked up from germline, CDR1 is LNHDA and CDR2 is SQIVND (reference sequence). CDR3 length: 15 amino acids. Between the trimmed V and J ends, which lost 5 bases and 1 base, there was a span of 14 bases.

Details on this clonotype: A much larger clone lies one base from this, so it may be a read error. The CDR3 does not end in the conserved phenylalanine or tryptophan, so this is likely a read error. V and J are TRBV18 and TRBJ2-7; D is perhaps TRBD1 (6 bases). The length of the CDR3 is 15 residues. V dropped 3 bases and J dropped 2 bases, with 14 bases sitting between them. Germline CDR1 reads KGHSH; CDR2 reads LQKENI. The CDR3 DNA is TGTGCCAGCTCACCTGGCCCGGGACAAGCCTACGAGCAGTACCTC. Amino acid sequence: CASSPGPGQAYEQYL.

V usage is TRBV10-3 and J usage is TRBJ2-7, with 10 nucleotides matching TRBD2. Germline V gives CDR1 ENHRY, CDR2 SYGVKD. Trimming removed 5 bases from V and 3 bases from J; junction bases left unmatched: 4. The CDR3 totals 14 residues. This CDR3 reads CAISSGRGVYEQYF. The CDR3 DNA sequence: TGTGCCATCAGTAGCGGGAGGGGAGTCTACGAGCAGTACTTC.